This T cell receptor beta chain appears in the sequencing data of a study of cytomegalovirus exposure and HLA in healthy donors. The study's findings and limits: Cytomegalovirus status was reportedly diagnosed by the classifier with high sensitivity and specificity.

Of note for this clone: Its target is unknown.

Between the trimmed V and J ends, which lost 5 bases and 2 bases, there was a span of 17 bases. Germline V gene lookup returns CDR1 SEHNR and CDR2 FQNEAQ (reference sequence). This CDR3 spans 16 amino acids. The PCR contained 60 Vbeta and 13 Jbeta primers. TCRdb's table, derived via immunoSEQ multiplex PCR, lists solely in-frame clones and lacks some. The sample gives more than 150,000 clones, over 75% of which show up once; over 0.2% is in the top ten. The source material was PBMCs. This chain joins TRBV7-9 and TRBJ2-3; tentative D call: TRBD2 (5 bases). The sequence derives from a girl less than two years old in good health and CMV-seronegative. CDR3 DNA: TGTGCCAGCAGCCTACCGTTTGGCGGGCCCACAGATACGCAGTATTTT. This codes for CASSLPFGGPTDTQYF. Combining the CDR3 with reference TRBV7-9 and TRBJ2-3 gives the whole variable domain DTGVSQNPRHKITKRGQNVTFRCDPISEHNRLYWYRQTLGQGPEFLTYFQNEAQLEKSRLLSDRFSAERPKGSFSTLEIQRTEQGDSAMYLCASSLPFGGPTDTQYFGPGTRLTVL.